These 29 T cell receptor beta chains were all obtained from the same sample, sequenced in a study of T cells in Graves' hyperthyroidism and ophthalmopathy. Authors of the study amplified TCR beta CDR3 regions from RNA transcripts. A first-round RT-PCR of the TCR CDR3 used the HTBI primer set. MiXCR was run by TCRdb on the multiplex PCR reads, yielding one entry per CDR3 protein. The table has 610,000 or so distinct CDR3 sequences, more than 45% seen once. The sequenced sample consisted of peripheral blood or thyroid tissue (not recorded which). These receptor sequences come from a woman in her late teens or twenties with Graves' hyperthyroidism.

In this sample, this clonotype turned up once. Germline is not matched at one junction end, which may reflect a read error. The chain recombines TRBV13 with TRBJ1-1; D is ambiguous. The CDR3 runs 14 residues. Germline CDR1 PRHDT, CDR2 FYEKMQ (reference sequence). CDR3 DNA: TGTGCCAGCAGCTTAGGAGGGCTGAACACTGAAACTTTCTTT. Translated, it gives CASSLGGLNTETFF.

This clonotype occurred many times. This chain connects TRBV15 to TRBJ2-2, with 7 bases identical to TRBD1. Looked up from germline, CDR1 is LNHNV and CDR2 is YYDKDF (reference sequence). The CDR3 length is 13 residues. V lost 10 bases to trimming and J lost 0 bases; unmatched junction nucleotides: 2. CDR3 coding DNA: TGTGCCATAGGGACAGCGAACACCGGGGAGCTGTTTTTT. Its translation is CAIGTANTGELFF.

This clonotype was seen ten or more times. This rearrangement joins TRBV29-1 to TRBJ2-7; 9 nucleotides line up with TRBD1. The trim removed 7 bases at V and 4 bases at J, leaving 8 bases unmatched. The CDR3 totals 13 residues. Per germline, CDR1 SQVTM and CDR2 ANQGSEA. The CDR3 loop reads CSGIKQGAYEQYF. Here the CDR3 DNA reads TGCAGCGGCATTAAACAGGGGGCTTACGAGCAGTACTTC.

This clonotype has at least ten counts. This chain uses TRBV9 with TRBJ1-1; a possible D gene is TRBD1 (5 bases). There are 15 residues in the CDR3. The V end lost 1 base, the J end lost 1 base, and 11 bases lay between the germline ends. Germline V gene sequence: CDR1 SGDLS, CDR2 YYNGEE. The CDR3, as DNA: TGTGCCAGCAGCGTAACAGGAGAATCGAACACTGAAGCTTTCTTT. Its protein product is CASSVTGESNTEAFF. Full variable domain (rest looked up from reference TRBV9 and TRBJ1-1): DSGVTQTPKHLITATGQRVTLRCSPRSGDLSVYWYQQSLDQGLQFLIQYYNGEERAKGNILERFSAQQFPDLHSELNLSSLELGDSALYFCASSVTGESNTEAFFGQGTRLTVV.

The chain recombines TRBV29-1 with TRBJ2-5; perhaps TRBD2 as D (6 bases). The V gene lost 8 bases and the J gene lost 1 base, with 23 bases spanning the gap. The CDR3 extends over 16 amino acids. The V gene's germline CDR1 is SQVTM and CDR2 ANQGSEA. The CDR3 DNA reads TGCAGCTTAGTAAGGGTGTGGCGGGATACCCAAGAGACCCAGTACTTC. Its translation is CSLVRVWRDTQETQYF.

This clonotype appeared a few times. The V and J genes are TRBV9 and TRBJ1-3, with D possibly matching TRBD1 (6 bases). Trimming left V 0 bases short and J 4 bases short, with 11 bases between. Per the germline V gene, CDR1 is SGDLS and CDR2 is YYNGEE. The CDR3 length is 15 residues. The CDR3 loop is CASSVGRGPGNTIYF. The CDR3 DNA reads TGTGCCAGCAGCGTAGGTCGGGGGCCGGGAAACACCATATATTTT.

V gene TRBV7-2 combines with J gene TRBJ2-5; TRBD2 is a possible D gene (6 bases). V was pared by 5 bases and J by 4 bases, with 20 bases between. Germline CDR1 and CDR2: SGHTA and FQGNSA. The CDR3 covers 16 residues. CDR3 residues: CASSLIGAEEGETQYF. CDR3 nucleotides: TGTGCCAGCAGCCTAATAGGGGCTGAGGAGGGAGAGACCCAGTACTTC.

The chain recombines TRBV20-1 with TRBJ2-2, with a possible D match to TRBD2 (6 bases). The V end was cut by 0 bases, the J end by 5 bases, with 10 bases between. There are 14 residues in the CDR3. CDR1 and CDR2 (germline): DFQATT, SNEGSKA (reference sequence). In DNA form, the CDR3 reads TGCAGTGCTAGAGATCGGGGGAAGACCGGGGAGCTGTTTTTT. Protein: CSARDRGKTGELFF.

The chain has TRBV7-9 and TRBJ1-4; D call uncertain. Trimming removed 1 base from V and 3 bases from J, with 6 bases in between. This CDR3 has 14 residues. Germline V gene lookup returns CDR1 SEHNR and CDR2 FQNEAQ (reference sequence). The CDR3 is CASSLGEANEKLFF. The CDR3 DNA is TGTGCCAGCAGCTTAGGAGAAGCTAATGAAAAACTGTTTTTT.

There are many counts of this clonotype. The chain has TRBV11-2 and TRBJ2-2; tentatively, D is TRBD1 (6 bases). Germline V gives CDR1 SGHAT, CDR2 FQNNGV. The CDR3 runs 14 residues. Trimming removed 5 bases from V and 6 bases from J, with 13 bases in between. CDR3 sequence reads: CASSPIQGAGELFF. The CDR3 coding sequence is TGTGCCAGCAGCCCGATACAGGGAGCCGGGGAGCTGTTTTTT.

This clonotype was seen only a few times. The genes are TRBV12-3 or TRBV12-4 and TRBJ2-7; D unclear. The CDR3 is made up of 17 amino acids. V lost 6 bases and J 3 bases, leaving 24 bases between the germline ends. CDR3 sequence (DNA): TGTGCCAGCAGCCTGGCCCCGGACGACTCTGATTTCTACGAGCAGTACTTC. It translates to CASSLAPDDSDFYEQYF.

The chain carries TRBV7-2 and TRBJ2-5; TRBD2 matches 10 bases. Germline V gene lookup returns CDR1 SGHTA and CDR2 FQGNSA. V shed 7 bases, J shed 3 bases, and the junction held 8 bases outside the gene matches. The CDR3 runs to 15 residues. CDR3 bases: TGTGCCAGCATCCAAGCGGGAGGGCTCGAAGAGACCCAGTACTTC. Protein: CASIQAGGLEETQYF.

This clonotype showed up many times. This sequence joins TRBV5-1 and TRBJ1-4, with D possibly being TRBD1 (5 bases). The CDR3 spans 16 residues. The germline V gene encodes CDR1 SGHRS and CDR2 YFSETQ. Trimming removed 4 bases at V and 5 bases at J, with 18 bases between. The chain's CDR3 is CASSLATGFLNEKLFF. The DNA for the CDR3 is TGCGCCAGCAGCCTAGCAACAGGATTTTTAAATGAAAAACTGTTTTTT.

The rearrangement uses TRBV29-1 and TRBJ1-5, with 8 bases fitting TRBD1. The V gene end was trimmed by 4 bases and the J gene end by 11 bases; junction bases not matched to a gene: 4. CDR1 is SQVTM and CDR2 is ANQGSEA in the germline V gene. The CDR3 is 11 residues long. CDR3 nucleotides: TGCAGCGTTGGACAGGGGCAGGCCCAGCATTTT. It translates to CSVGQGQAQHF.

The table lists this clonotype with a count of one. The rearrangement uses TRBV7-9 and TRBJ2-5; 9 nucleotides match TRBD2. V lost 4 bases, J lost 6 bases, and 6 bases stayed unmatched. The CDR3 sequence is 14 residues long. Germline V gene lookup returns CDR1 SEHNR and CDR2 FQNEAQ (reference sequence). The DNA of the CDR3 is TGTGCCAGCAGCTATAGCGGGAGCGGCCAGACCCAGTACTTC. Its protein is CASSYSGSGQTQYF.

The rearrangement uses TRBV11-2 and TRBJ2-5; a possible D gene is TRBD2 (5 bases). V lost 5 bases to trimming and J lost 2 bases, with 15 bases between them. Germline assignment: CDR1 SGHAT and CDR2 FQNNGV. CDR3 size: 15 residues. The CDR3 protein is CASSPPLAGQETQYF. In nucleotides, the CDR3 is TGTGCCAGCAGCCCCCCGCTAGCTGGTCAAGAGACCCAGTACTTC.

The CDR3 region is CASSERDPSSFEQYF. Here the CDR3 DNA reads TGTGCCAGCAGTGAGAGAGACCCTAGCAGCTTCGAGCAGTACTTC. V gene TRBV2 combines with J gene TRBJ2-7; maybe TRBD2 (5 bases). The CDR3 is 15 amino acids. V lost 3 bases and J lost 6, with 18 bases in between. Germline V gene sequence: CDR1 SNHLY, CDR2 FYNNEI.

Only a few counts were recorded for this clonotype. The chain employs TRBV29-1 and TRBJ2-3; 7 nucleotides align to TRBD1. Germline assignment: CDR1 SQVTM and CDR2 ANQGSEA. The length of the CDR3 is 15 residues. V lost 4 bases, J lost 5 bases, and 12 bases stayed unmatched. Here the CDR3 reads CSVVQTGVVGDTQYF. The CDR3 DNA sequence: TGCAGCGTTGTGCAAACAGGGGTCGTCGGAGATACGCAGTATTTT.

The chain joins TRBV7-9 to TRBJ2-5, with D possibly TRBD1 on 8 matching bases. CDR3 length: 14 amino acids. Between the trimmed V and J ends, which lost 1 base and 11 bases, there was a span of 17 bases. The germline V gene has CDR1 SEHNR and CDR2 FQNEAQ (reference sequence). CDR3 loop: CASSLGLTGGEQYF. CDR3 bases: TGTGCCAGCAGCTTAGGCCTCACAGGGGGGGAGCAGTACTTC.

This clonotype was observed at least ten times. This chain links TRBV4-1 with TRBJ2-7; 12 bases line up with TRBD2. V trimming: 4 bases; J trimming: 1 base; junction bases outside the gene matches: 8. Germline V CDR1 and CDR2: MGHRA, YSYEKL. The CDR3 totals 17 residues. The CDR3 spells CASSPSPGTSGSYEQYF. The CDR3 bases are TGCGCCAGCAGCCCCTCGCCCGGGACTAGCGGGTCCTACGAGCAGTACTTC.

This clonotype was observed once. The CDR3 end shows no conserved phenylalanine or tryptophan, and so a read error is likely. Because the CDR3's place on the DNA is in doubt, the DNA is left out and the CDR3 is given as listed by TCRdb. CDR3 protein: CASSFPRT. The chain recombines TRBV28 with TRBJ2-5. Germline-derived CDR1 and CDR2 are MDHEN and SYDVKM. The CDR3 length is 8 residues, termini included.

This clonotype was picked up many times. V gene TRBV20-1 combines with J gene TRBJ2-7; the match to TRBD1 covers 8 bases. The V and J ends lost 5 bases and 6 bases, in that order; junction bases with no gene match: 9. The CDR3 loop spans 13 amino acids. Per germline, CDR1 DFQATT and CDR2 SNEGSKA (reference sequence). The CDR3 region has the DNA TGCAGTGCTGAGGGCCAGGGGGCGTTCGAGCAGTACTTC. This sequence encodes CSAEGQGAFEQYF.

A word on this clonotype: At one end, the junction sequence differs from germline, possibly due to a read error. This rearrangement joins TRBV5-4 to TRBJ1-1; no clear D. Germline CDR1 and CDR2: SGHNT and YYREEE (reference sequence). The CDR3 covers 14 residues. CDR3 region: CASSQEVGATEAFF. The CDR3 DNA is TGCGCCAGCAGCCAAGAAGTGGGCGCTACTGAAGCTTTCTTT.

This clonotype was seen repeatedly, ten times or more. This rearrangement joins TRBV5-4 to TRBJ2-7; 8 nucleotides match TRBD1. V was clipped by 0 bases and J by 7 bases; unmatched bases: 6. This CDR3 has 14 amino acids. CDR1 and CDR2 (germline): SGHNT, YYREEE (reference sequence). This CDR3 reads CASSLDQGAWEQYF. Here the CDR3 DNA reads TGTGCCAGCAGCTTGGACCAGGGGGCGTGGGAGCAGTACTTC.

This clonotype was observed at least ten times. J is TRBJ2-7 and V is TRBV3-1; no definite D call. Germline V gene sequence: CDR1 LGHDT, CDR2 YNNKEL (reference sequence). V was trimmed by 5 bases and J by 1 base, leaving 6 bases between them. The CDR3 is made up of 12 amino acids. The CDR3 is CASSISSYEQYF. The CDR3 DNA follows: TGTGCCAGCAGCATATCGTCCTACGAGCAGTACTTC.

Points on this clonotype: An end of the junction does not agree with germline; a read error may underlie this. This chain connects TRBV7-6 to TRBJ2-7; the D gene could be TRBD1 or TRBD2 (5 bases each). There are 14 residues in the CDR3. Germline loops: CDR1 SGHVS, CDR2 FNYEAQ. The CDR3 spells CASSSSGTSYEQYF. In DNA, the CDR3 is TGTGCCAGCAGCTCGTCCGGGACCTCCTATGAGCAGTACTTC.

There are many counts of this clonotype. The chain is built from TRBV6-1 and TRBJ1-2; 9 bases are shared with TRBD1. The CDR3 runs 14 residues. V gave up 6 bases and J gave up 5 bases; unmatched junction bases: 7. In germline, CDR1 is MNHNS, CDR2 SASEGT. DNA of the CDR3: TGTGCCAGCAGCACGCGGGGACAGGGTTATGGCTACACCTTC. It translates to CASSTRGQGYGYTF.

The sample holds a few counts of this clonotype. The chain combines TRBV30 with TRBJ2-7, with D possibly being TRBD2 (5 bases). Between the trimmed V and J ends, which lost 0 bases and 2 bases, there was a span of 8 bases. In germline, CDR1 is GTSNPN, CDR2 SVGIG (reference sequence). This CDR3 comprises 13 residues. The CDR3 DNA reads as TGTGCCTGGAGTGTAGACGGGGCCTACGAGCAGTACTTC. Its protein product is CAWSVDGAYEQYF.

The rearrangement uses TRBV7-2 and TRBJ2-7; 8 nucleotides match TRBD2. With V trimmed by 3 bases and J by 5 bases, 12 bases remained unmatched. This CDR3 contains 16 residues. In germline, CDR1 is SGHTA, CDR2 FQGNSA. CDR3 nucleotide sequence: TGTGCCAGCAGCTTGGGTAGCGGGATCCAGGCCCACGAGCAGTACTTC. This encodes CASSLGSGIQAHEQYF.